The 15 T cell receptor beta chains presented below share a single source sample, sequenced in a study of cytomegalovirus exposure and HLA in healthy donors. Vbeta (60) and Jbeta (13) primers were used in the PCR. Clones were sequenced by immunoSEQ multiplex PCR, and TCRdb holds only the in-frame ones, with some missing. The top ten hold approximately 1.8% of the sample, which has about 130,000 clones, about three quarters seen once. Sequencing was done on a sample of PBMCs. Every receptor here comes from a female donor in good health and CMV-seropositive.

This chain joins TRBV19 and TRBJ2-3, with unresolved D. CDR3 length: 13 residues. Between the trimmed V and J ends, which lost 0 bases and 11 bases, there was a span of 12 bases. Germline V gives CDR1 LNHDA, CDR2 SQIVND (reference sequence). CDR3 DNA: TGTGCCAGTAGTATAGAGCTCTTCGTCGGGCAGTATTTT. Amino acids: CASSIELFVGQYF.

The chain links TRBV28 to TRBJ2-3, with a tentative D call TRBD2 (5 bases). This CDR3 comprises 16 residues. The V end lost 4 bases, the J end lost 1 base, and 15 bases lay between the germline ends. Looked up from germline, CDR1 is MDHEN and CDR2 is SYDVKM. DNA for the CDR3: TGTGCCAGCAGTTCCAAAGCGGCGTTAGGCACAGATACGCAGTATTTT. Protein sequence: CASSSKAALGTDTQYF.

In its sample, this clone was seen once. The genes are TRBV25-1 and TRBJ2-3; weak D call: TRBD2 (5 bases). This CDR3 region has 15 residues. Between the trimmed V and J ends, which lost 2 bases and 8 bases, there was a span of 17 bases. Germline-derived CDR1 and CDR2 are MGHDK and SYGVNS. The CDR3 region is CASSERRGSGVTQYF. CDR3 DNA: TGTGCCAGCAGTGAAAGACGGGGATCTGGGGTTACGCAGTATTTT.

The chain has TRBV2 and TRBJ2-7; 11 nucleotides line up with TRBD2. V gave up 7 bases and J gave up 4 bases; unmatched junction bases: 24. CDR3 size: 20 residues. Per germline, CDR1 SNHLY and CDR2 FYNNEI. CDR3 nucleotide sequence: TGTGCCAGCAACATGGGGGCATTAGCGGGAGGGCCTTCCCCTCTGTACGAGCAGTACTTC. It translates to CASNMGALAGGPSPLYEQYF.

V and J are TRBV5-6 and TRBJ2-7, with D maybe TRBD1 (5 bases). There are 12 residues in the CDR3. The germline V gene encodes CDR1 SGHDT and CDR2 YYEEEE. Trimming pared 2 bases from V and 6 bases from J, leaving 9 bases between. CDR3 nucleotide sequence: TGTGCCAGCAGCTTCCTAAGGGGCGAGCAGTACTTC. Its translation: CASSFLRGEQYF.

The chain links TRBV5-1 to TRBJ2-4, with TRBD2 identical over 9 bases. CDR1 and CDR2 from the germline V gene are SGHRS and YFSETQ. CDR3 length: 17 amino acids. V shed 0 bases and J 6 bases; nucleotides not matched to a gene: 10. Here the CDR3 reads CASSLEAAGGGRNIQYF. DNA of the CDR3: TGCGCCAGCAGCTTGGAGGCAGCGGGAGGCGGGAGAAACATTCAGTACTTC.

This clone has a handful of counts. V is TRBV27 and J is TRBJ1-2; the D gene is possibly TRBD1 (6 bases). The germline V gene encodes CDR1 MNHEY and CDR2 SMNVEV (reference sequence). The CDR3 spans 13 residues. With 2 bases removed from V and 4 bases from J, the gap between germline ends came to 8 bases. As DNA, the CDR3 is TGTGCCAGCAGTTTAGGACAGAGCTATGGCTACACCTTC. Its protein is CASSLGQSYGYTF.

A single count supports this clone. The chain joins TRBV5-1 to TRBJ2-1; TRBD1 matches at 9 bases. The V gene's germline CDR1 is SGHRS and CDR2 YFSETQ. V lost 2 bases and J lost 6; bases outside the gene matches: 9. The CDR3 sequence is 16 residues long. The CDR3 loop reads CASSFTLGQGGNEQFF. CDR3 bases: TGCGCCAGCAGCTTCACCCTGGGACAGGGAGGCAATGAGCAGTTCTTC.

This clone was picked up a small number of times. The chain uses TRBV7-9 and TRBJ2-2; 11 bases are a match to TRBD2. Per germline, CDR1 SEHNR and CDR2 FQNEAQ (reference sequence). The CDR3 runs to 17 residues. After removal of 7 bases from V and 5 bases from J, the junction contained 12 bases not matched to a gene. CDR3 coding DNA: TGTGCCAGCACCAACCCCTGGACTAGCGGGCAGACCGGGGAGCTGTTTTTT. Encoded protein: CASTNPWTSGQTGELFF.

This clone has only one observation. The J gene is TRBJ1-2, the V gene TRBV28, with 7 bases aligning to TRBD1. Germline lookup yields CDR1 MDHEN and CDR2 SYDVKM. J gave up 3 bases and V 5 bases, and 6 bases lay outside the gene matches. The CDR3 is made up of 14 amino acids. As DNA, the CDR3 is TGTGCCAGCAGTCTAGAGACAGGGCACTATGGCTACACCTTC. Translation: CASSLETGHYGYTF.

The rearrangement joins TRBV5-1 to TRBJ2-3; D might be TRBD1 (6 bases). Deletions cut 0 bases from V and 4 bases from J, with 9 bases between. CDR3 length equals 14 residues. Germline V gives CDR1 SGHRS, CDR2 YFSETQ. CDR3 region: CASSLVGAADTQYF. The CDR3 DNA is TGCGCCAGCAGCTTGGTGGGGGCAGCAGATACGCAGTATTTT.

The V call is TRBV10-2, the J call TRBJ2-5; 11 nucleotides line up with TRBD2. V lost 9 bases, J lost 5 bases, and 14 bases stayed unmatched. Germline V gene data show CDR1 as WSHSY and CDR2 as SAAADI. The CDR3 runs to 16 residues. CDR3 loop: CASHTSGGAAVETQYF. The CDR3 nucleotides read TGCGCCAGTCATACTAGCGGGGGCGCGGCGGTGGAGACCCAGTACTTC.

The chain links TRBV5-4 to TRBJ2-7, with 9 bases lining up with TRBD2. This CDR3 has 15 residues. With 4 bases clipped from V and 7 bases from J, the junction kept 12 bases outside the gene matches. Germline-derived CDR1 and CDR2 are SGHNT and YYREEE (reference sequence). The CDR3 spells CASSLSGGPSIEQYF. DNA of the CDR3: TGTGCCAGCAGCCTCAGCGGGGGGCCCTCAATAGAGCAGTACTTC. Variable domain in full (rest from reference TRBV5-4 and TRBJ2-7): ETGVTQSPTHLIKTRGQQVTLRCSSQSGHNTVSWYQQALGQGPQFIFQYYREEENGRGNFPPRFSGLQFPNYSSELNVNALELDDSALYLCASSLSGGPSIEQYFGPGTRLTVT.

The rearrangement uses TRBV30 and TRBJ2-2, with 9 bases lining up with TRBD2. Per germline, CDR1 GTSNPN and CDR2 SVGIG (reference sequence). CDR3 length: 16 amino acids. V dropped 2 bases and J dropped 5; count of bases not matched to a gene: 9. The CDR3 loop reads CAWSSLRLAGTGELFF. Here the CDR3 DNA reads TGTGCCTGGAGTTCTCTGCGTCTAGCGGGGACCGGGGAGCTGTTTTTT.

In DNA form, the CDR3 reads TGTGCCAGCAGGGGCGCTAACTCTGGGGCCAACGTCCTGACTTTC. Translated: CASRGANSGANVLTF. The chain uses TRBV6-1 and TRBJ2-6; D unclear. The CDR3 contains 15 residues. Germline V gene lookup returns CDR1 MNHNS and CDR2 SASEGT. Trimming stripped 6 bases from V and 0 bases from J, with 9 bases between.